One TCR beta chain is described in this entry. Its antigen remains unknown. Template switching added a universal primer site, and cDNA bore unique molecular identifiers. MiXCR, applied by TCRdb to the 5' RACE reads, yields one record per CDR3 protein. The table records 1.5 million or so distinct CDR3 sequences, under 35% of them present only once. Each donor (without exception) was a healthy Caucasian. The sample originates from a study of identical twins. Study-wide points: Fewer insertions marked abundant cord blood beta clonotypes; young adult naive trended weakly, memory not at all. The conclusions drew on cross-sectional statistical analysis instead of tracking the same donors.

The CDR3 is made up of 15 amino acids. Germline V gives CDR1 MNHEY, CDR2 SMNVEV (reference sequence). The V gene end was trimmed by 2 bases and the J gene end by 2 bases; junction bases not matched to a gene: 6. This TCR derives from a newborn girl in good health. The gene calls are TRBV27 and TRBJ2-7; 7 nucleotides agree with TRBD1. The sample was cord blood. The CDR3 DNA sequence: TGTGCCAGCAGTTTACGGCGTACAGGGGCCTACGAGCAGTACTTC. This sequence encodes CASSLRRTGAYEQYF.